These 24 T cell receptor beta chains came from one sample sequenced in a study of cytomegalovirus exposure and HLA in healthy donors. Primers: 60 Vbeta forward and 13 Jbeta reverse. TCRdb keeps only in-frame clones here, not all; method: immunoSEQ multiplex PCR. The sample holds 95,000 to 150,000 clones, nearly 80% seen once. The sequenced material came from PBMCs. Receptor source: a woman aged 30 to 39 in good health and CMV-seropositive.

The rearrangement joins TRBV19 to TRBJ2-3; TRBD1 aligns across 11 bases. V shed 10 bases, J shed 4 bases, and the junction held 4 bases outside the gene matches. CDR1 is LNHDA, CDR2 SQIVND, per germline (reference sequence). This CDR3 region has 13 residues. CDR3 residues: CATRDRGADTQYF. CDR3 coding DNA: TGTGCCACCCGGGACAGGGGGGCAGATACGCAGTATTTT.

This chain connects TRBV4-3 to TRBJ2-2; 15 bases fit TRBD2. The CDR3 totals 17 residues. The trim removed 3 bases at V and 3 bases at J, leaving 2 bases unmatched. Germline V gene data show CDR1 as LGHNA and CDR2 as YSLEER. The CDR3 here is CASSHGLAGGYTGELFF. As DNA, the CDR3 is TGCGCCAGCAGCCACGGACTAGCGGGGGGGTACACCGGGGAGCTGTTTTTT.

V and J are TRBV7-9 and TRBJ2-5; D perhaps matches TRBD2 (7 bases). Trimming shortened V by 3 bases and J by 3 bases, and 11 bases separated the two germline ends. The CDR3 length is 14 residues. The germline gives CDR1 SEHNR, CDR2 FQNEAQ (reference sequence). CDR3 DNA: TGTGCCAGCAGCTTGGGGGGGCCTAAAGAGACCCAGTACTTC. It encodes CASSLGGPKETQYF.

DNA for the CDR3: TGTGCCAGCAGCTTAGAAAGTTTGGCATATGGCTACACCTTC. Residues: CASSLESLAYGYTF. The V and J genes are TRBV7-2 and TRBJ1-2; the D is unclear. Trimming cost V 1 base and J 5 bases, with 11 bases left between them. The germline V gene has CDR1 SGHTA and CDR2 FQGNSA. The CDR3 length is 14 residues.

The chain links TRBV5-4 to TRBJ1-4; 7 bases are a match to TRBD1. CDR1 SGHNT and CDR2 YYREEE come from the germline V gene (reference sequence). J gave up 4 bases and V 2 bases, and 2 bases lay outside the gene matches. The CDR3 has 14 residues. The CDR3 reads CASSLQGINEKLFF. The CDR3 DNA follows: TGTGCCAGCAGCTTACAGGGGATTAATGAAAAACTGTTTTTT.

This clone was seen once. The rearrangement links TRBV9 to TRBJ2-2; D might be TRBD2 (5 bases). V dropped 4 bases and J dropped 6 bases, with 7 bases sitting between them. The germline V gene encodes CDR1 SGDLS and CDR2 YYNGEE. The CDR3 has 12 amino acids. The CDR3 coding sequence is TGTGCCAGCAGCACTAGTGCCGGGGAGCTGTTTTTT. Translating it yields CASSTSAGELFF. The full variable domain, rest sourced from reference TRBV9 and TRBJ2-2, is DSGVTQTPKHLITATGQRVTLRCSPRSGDLSVYWYQQSLDQGLQFLIQYYNGEERAKGNILERFSAQQFPDLHSELNLSSLELGDSALYFCASSTSAGELFFGEGSRLTVL.

This chain's CDR3 is CASSLVGVSFTEAFF. Written as DNA, the CDR3 is TGTGCCAGCAGCTTGGTAGGGGTTAGTTTCACTGAAGCTTTCTTT. The chain has TRBV5-8 and TRBJ1-1; a weak D match, TRBD1 (5 bases). The V gene's germline CDR1 is SGHTS and CDR2 YDEGEE. This CDR3 contains 15 residues. V lost 0 bases, J lost 4 bases, and 13 bases lay in between.

The chain uses TRBV7-2 and TRBJ1-2; no firm D call. This CDR3 is built from 15 residues. Germline V gene data show CDR1 as SGHTA and CDR2 as FQGNSA. Trimming cost V 2 bases and J 0 bases, with 10 bases left between them. The DNA for the CDR3 is TGTGCCAGCAGCTTAATGGAGGCCACTAACTATGGCTACACCTTC. Protein product: CASSLMEATNYGYTF.

The V and J genes are TRBV5-4 and TRBJ2-1; TRBD1 matches at 7 bases. CDR1 and CDR2 from the germline V gene are SGHNT and YYREEE (reference sequence). The CDR3 is 14 amino acids. The V and J ends lost 4 bases and 8 bases, in that order; junction bases with no gene match: 9. Here the CDR3 reads CASSQDHRGDEQFF. CDR3 coding DNA: TGTGCCAGCAGCCAAGATCACAGGGGCGATGAGCAGTTCTTC.

The chain has TRBV6-5 and TRBJ1-1, with 7 bases lining up with TRBD1. Trimming at V came to 0 bases and at J to 4 bases, leaving 5 bases not matched to a gene. This CDR3 comprises 15 residues. Germline V lookup: CDR1 MNHEY, CDR2 SVGAGI. DNA for the CDR3: TGTGCCAGCAGTTACTCGACGGCAGGGGGCACTGAAGCTTTCTTT. The encoded protein is CASSYSTAGGTEAFF.

The chain links TRBV6-5 to TRBJ2-1; no definite D call. The V end was cut by 8 bases, the J end by 3 bases, with 11 bases between. CDR3 length: 13 residues. CDR1 and CDR2 (germline): MNHEY, SVGAGI. The CDR3 spells CASRQDRYNEQFF. The CDR3 nucleotides are TGTGCCAGCCGTCAGGATCGCTACAATGAGCAGTTCTTC.

This clone was seen once. CDR3 loop: CASSEVQGSGTQYF. The CDR3 bases are TGTGCCAGCAGTGAAGTGCAGGGATCGGGGACCCAGTACTTC. V gene TRBV25-1 combines with J gene TRBJ2-5; the D gene is possibly TRBD1 (5 bases). From germline, CDR1 is MGHDK and CDR2 SYGVNS. V lost 2 bases and J 7 bases, leaving 14 bases between the germline ends. CDR3 length: 14 residues.

The genes are TRBV28 and TRBJ1-4; D not certain. The CDR3 loop spans 13 amino acids. Germline CDR1 and CDR2: MDHEN and SYDVKM. The ends were cut back, 7 bases at V and 4 bases at J, with 10 bases in the middle. This CDR3 is CASTLPFNEKLFF. The CDR3 nucleotides are TGTGCCAGCACTCTCCCCTTTAATGAAAAACTGTTTTTT.

V gene TRBV6-6 combines with J gene TRBJ1-1; D perhaps matches TRBD1 (5 bases). CDR1 MNHNY and CDR2 SVGAGI come from the germline V gene (reference sequence). The CDR3 is 15 residues long. Trimming stripped 7 bases from V and 0 bases from J, with 15 bases between. The CDR3 here is CASTPRTNVNTEAFF. As DNA, the CDR3 is TGTGCCAGCACCCCGCGGACAAACGTGAACACTGAAGCTTTCTTT.

This sequence joins TRBV5-1 and TRBJ2-4, with D perhaps TRBD2 (7 bases). V was cut by 4 bases and J by 0 bases, with 14 bases left in between. The length of the CDR3 is 16 residues. The V gene's germline CDR1 is SGHRS and CDR2 YFSETQ. The CDR3: CASSQQGGVAKNIQYF. CDR3 in DNA: TGCGCCAGCAGCCAGCAAGGGGGGGTAGCCAAAAACATTCAGTACTTC.

The chain carries TRBV5-1 and TRBJ1-5; possible D gene TRBD1, 6 bases. CDR3 length: 15 residues. CDR1 and CDR2 from the germline V gene are SGHRS and YFSETQ. V was shortened by 4 bases and J by 3 bases, with 14 bases between the two germline ends. CDR3 sequence: CASSQQGMPNQPQHF. CDR3 DNA: TGCGCCAGCAGCCAACAGGGTATGCCCAATCAGCCCCAGCATTTT.

The CDR3 DNA reads as TGTGCCAGCAGCCGAACGGGACAGACCTACGAGCAGTACTTC. Residues: CASSRTGQTYEQYF. The V and J genes are TRBV5-6 and TRBJ2-7, with 7 positions matching TRBD1. The germline V gene encodes CDR1 SGHDT and CDR2 YYEEEE. The CDR3 has 14 residues. V was pared by 4 bases and J by 2 bases, with 6 bases of the junction left unmatched.

The CDR3 DNA follows: TGCGCCAGCAGCCGGCTCGGGACAGGGGGCAACTATGGCTACACCTTC. It is translated as CASSRLGTGGNYGYTF. This chain uses TRBV4-3 with TRBJ1-2, with 12 bases matching TRBD1. From germline, CDR1 is LGHNA and CDR2 YSLEER. J lost 2 bases, V lost 4 bases, and 5 bases had no gene match. The CDR3 is 16 amino acids.

J is TRBJ2-2 and V is TRBV19; 14 nucleotides match TRBD2. The CDR3 is 20 residues long. Trimming removed 6 bases from V and 0 bases from J; junction bases left unmatched: 12. Per the germline V gene, CDR1 is LNHDA and CDR2 is SQIVND (reference sequence). The CDR3 DNA reads as TGTGCCAGTAGAGGGACTAGCGGGGGCCGCGCGCGAGCGAACACCGGGGAGCTGTTTTTT. Translation gives CASRGTSGGRARANTGELFF. Using reference TRBV19 and TRBJ2-2 for the parts outside the CDR3, the full variable domain is DGGITQSPKYLFRKEGQNVTLSCEQNLNHDAMYWYRQDPGQGLRLIYYSQIVNDFQKGDIAEGYSVSREKKESFPLTVTSAQKNPTAFYLCASRGTSGGRARANTGELFFGEGSRLTVL.

The genes are TRBV4-3 and TRBJ2-1; 9 bases match TRBD2. The CDR3 is 17 amino acids. The V and J ends lost 4 bases and 6 bases, in that order; junction bases with no gene match: 13. CDR1 LGHNA and CDR2 YSLEER come from the germline V gene. Written as DNA, the CDR3 is TGCGCCAGCAGCCCAGCGGGGGGACCGGGGATGGGCAATGAGCAGTTCTTC. Its protein product is CASSPAGGPGMGNEQFF.

This clone was seen once. CDR3 bases: TGTGCCAGCAGCCCCAGGGGGTTTAGCACTGAAGCTTTCTTT. It encodes CASSPRGFSTEAFF. J is TRBJ1-1 and V is TRBV7-9; TRBD1 matches at 7 bases. This CDR3 is built from 14 residues. The germline CDR1 and CDR2 sequences are SEHNR and FQNEAQ (reference sequence). V shed 5 bases, J shed 4 bases, and the junction held 7 bases outside the gene matches.

This clone was seen at least ten times. The rearrangement joins TRBV5-4 to TRBJ2-6; D remains ambiguous. Germline lookup yields CDR1 SGHNT and CDR2 YYREEE (reference sequence). The length of the CDR3 is 18 residues. The germline V and J ends were trimmed by 4 bases and 2 bases, with 19 bases remaining between them. The CDR3 is CASSRSSWAKTGANVLTF. The CDR3 DNA is TGTGCCAGCAGCCGATCGTCGTGGGCAAAAACTGGGGCCAACGTCCTGACTTTC.

This clone has just a few counts. V gene TRBV5-5 combines with J gene TRBJ1-1; 11 nucleotides match TRBD1. Germline V gene sequence: CDR1 SGHKS, CDR2 YYEKEE (reference sequence). The V and J ends lost 0 bases and 4 bases, in that order; junction bases with no gene match: 2. CDR3 length: 15 residues. CDR3: CASSLAGTGGTEAFF. For the CDR3, the DNA is TGTGCCAGCAGCTTGGCCGGGACAGGGGGCACTGAAGCTTTCTTT.

The genes are TRBV7-8 and TRBJ1-1; no clear D gene. The CDR3 has 11 amino acids. Trimming shortened V by 0 bases and J by 8 bases, and 4 bases separated the two germline ends. CDR1 and CDR2 from the germline V gene are SGHVS and FQNEAQ. CDR3 residues: CASSLAAEAFF. In DNA, the CDR3 is TGTGCCAGCAGCTTAGCGGCCGAAGCTTTCTTT.